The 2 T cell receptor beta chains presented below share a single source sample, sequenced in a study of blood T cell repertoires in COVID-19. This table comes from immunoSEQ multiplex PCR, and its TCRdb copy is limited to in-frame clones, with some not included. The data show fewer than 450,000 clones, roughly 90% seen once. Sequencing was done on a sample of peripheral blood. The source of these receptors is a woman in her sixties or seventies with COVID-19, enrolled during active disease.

This chain's CDR3 is CASSTRGSETQYF. CDR3 nucleotide sequence: TGTGCCAGCAGCACCAGGGGGTCAGAGACCCAGTACTTC. The chain links TRBV5-4 to TRBJ2-5, with 7 positions matching TRBD1. Germline trimming cut 4 bases from V and 4 bases from J; bases unmatched to any gene: 4. This CDR3 has 13 residues. The V gene's germline CDR1 is SGHNT and CDR2 YYREEE (reference sequence). Together with reference TRBV5-4 and TRBJ2-5, the CDR3 gives the full variable domain: ETGVTQSPTHLIKTRGQQVTLRCSSQSGHNTVSWYQQALGQGPQFIFQYYREEENGRGNFPPRFSGLQFPNYSSELNVNALELDDSALYLCASSTRGSETQYFGPGTRLLVL.

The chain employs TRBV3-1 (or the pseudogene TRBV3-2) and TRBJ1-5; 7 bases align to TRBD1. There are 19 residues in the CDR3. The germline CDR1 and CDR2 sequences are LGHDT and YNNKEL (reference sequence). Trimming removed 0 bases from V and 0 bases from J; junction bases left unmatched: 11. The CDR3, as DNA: TGTGCCAGCAGCCAAGATCTAGGGACAGTGTTTTATAGCAATCAGCCCCAGCATTTT. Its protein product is CASSQDLGTVFYSNQPQHF.